These 9 T cell receptor beta chains were all obtained from the same sample, sequenced in a study of CD8+CD57+ T cells in acquired aplastic anemia. Both TCR beta VDJ combination and CDR3 sequence profiling were carried out. Genomic DNA was the template for this profiling. TCRdb re-called the reads with MiXCR, one entry per CDR3 protein. The sample lists around 220,000 distinct CDR3 sequences, under 55% occurring once. Individuals selected for sequencing had exhibited CD8+CD57+ cell expansion on flow cytometry. The sample taken for sequencing was sorted CD4+, CD8+, or CD8+CD57+ T cells (not recorded which) from PBMCs. These receptors all stem from a human donor with aplastic anemia.

Details on this clonotype: It may be a read error: a sequence one base away is much more abundant. The chain links TRBV29-1 to TRBJ1-1, with D hard to call. CDR3 length equals 13 residues. V was shortened by 5 bases and J by 0 bases, with 10 bases between the two germline ends. CDR1 and CDR2 (germline): SQVTM, ANQGSEA. As DNA, the CDR3 is TGCAGCGTTATGGGCCGTGTGAACACTGAAGCTTTCTTT. It is translated as CSVMGRVNTEAFF.

This clonotype was seen many times. The chain uses TRBV5-8 and TRBJ1-5; D is uncertain. Trimming cost V 2 bases and J 0 bases, with 12 bases left between them. The V gene's germline CDR1 is SGHTS and CDR2 YDEGEE. The CDR3 has 16 amino acids. CDR3 protein: CASSLSLLSSNQPQHF. CDR3 bases: TGTGCCAGCAGCTTAAGCCTCTTGTCTAGCAATCAGCCCCAGCATTTT.

The chain employs TRBV25-1 and TRBJ1-6, with 11 bases lining up with TRBD1. There are 14 residues in the CDR3. V was pared by 5 bases and J by 10 bases, with 4 bases of the junction left unmatched. The germline V gene encodes CDR1 MGHDK and CDR2 SYGVNS. The CDR3 bases are TGTGCCAGCAGTCGAGGACAGGGGGCCTCACCCCTCCACTTT. As protein: CASSRGQGASPLHF.

This clonotype was seen a handful of times. Possible read error: a much larger clone is one base away. V usage is TRBV5-1 and J usage is TRBJ1-6, with no clear D. The CDR3 is 12 residues long. V dropped 0 bases and J dropped 8 bases, with 3 bases sitting between them. Germline CDR1 reads SGHRS; CDR2 reads YFSETQ. The CDR3 region has the DNA TGCGCCAGCAGCTTGGAGGATTCACCCCTCCACTTT. Translation: CASSLEDSPLHF. Together with reference TRBV5-1 and TRBJ1-6, the CDR3 gives the full variable domain: KAGVTQTPRYLIKTRGQQVTLSCSPISGHRSVSWYQQTPGQGLQFLFEYFSETQRNKGNFPGRFSGRQFSNSRSEMNVSTLELGDSALYLCASSLEDSPLHFGNGTRLTVT.

In its sample, this clonotype was seen many times. This rearrangement joins TRBV5-1 to TRBJ2-1; D is possibly TRBD1 (5 bases). From germline, CDR1 is SGHRS and CDR2 YFSETQ. This CDR3 is 15 amino acids long. The V end was cut by 2 bases, the J end by 5 bases, with 14 bases between. The CDR3 DNA reads as TGCGCCAGCAGCTTCCAGGGATTTCCTAACAATGAGCAGTTCTTC. Protein: CASSFQGFPNNEQFF. The variable domain in full, with the rest retrieved from reference TRBV5-1 and TRBJ2-1, is KAGVTQTPRYLIKTRGQQVTLSCSPISGHRSVSWYQQTPGQGLQFLFEYFSETQRNKGNFPGRFSGRQFSNSRSEMNVSTLELGDSALYLCASSFQGFPNNEQFFGPGTRLTVL.

The chain joins TRBV7-2 to TRBJ2-5, with 12 bases fitting TRBD2. CDR1 and CDR2 (germline): SGHTA, FQGNSA. CDR3 length equals 21 residues. Trimming took 4 bases from V and 0 from J; bases not matched to a gene: 18. The chain's CDR3 is CASSSTPLLAGGRIYQETQYF. As DNA, the CDR3 is TGTGCCAGCAGCTCCACACCCTTACTAGCGGGGGGCCGCATCTACCAAGAGACCCAGTACTTC.

This clonotype came up many times. The CDR3 DNA follows: TGTGCCAGCAGTTACCCGACTAGCGGGCAAGAGACCCAGTACTTC. Protein product: CASSYPTSGQETQYF. This chain links TRBV6-2 or TRBV6-3 with TRBJ2-5, with 10 bases that match TRBD2. The CDR3 runs 15 residues. Germline CDR1 and CDR2: MNHEY and SVGEGT. The V segment lost 2 bases and the J segment 2 bases; nucleotides outside the gene matches: 2.

This clonotype occurred many times. The chain links TRBV10-3 to TRBJ2-7, with D maybe TRBD2 (7 bases). Germline values: CDR1 ENHRY, CDR2 SYGVKD. The CDR3 length is 14 residues. Trimming cost V 4 bases and J 5 bases, with 15 bases left between them. The CDR3 DNA reads TGTGCCATCAGTGGGGGAGGGGGGAAGCACGAGCAGTACTTC. Protein product: CAISGGGGKHEQYF.

The gene calls are TRBV7-3 and TRBJ2-3, with 9 nucleotides matching TRBD2. From germline, CDR1 is SGHTA and CDR2 FQGTGA. CDR3 size: 15 residues. The ends lost 2 bases at V and 11 bases at J; junction bases unmatched: 11. The CDR3 bases are TGTGCCAGCAGCTTAGACGCAGCGGGGGGACACGAGCAGTATTTT. It codes for CASSLDAAGGHEQYF.